A selection of T cell receptor beta chains follows, all from one sample in a study of T cell responses to AZD1222 COVID-19 vaccine. The repertoire was sequenced with immunoSEQ multiplex PCR; TCRdb's copy has only in-frame clones and lacks some. This table has more than 85,000 clones, more than 75% appearing once. The sequencing here drew on peripheral blood, taken on day 0 of AZD1222 vaccination. The receptors were gathered from an adult in good health. Each CDR3 is given with its conserved first and last residue. D genes are given only for firm matches. Clone size is shown for a subset of rows, as once, few, many or a class of expanded clone.

>once|.|16|TRBJ2-2|TRBV3-1/TRBV3-2
TGTGCCAGCAGCCAAGGGGTAAGAGGACGTACCGGGGAGCTGTTTTTT
CASSQGVRGRTGELFF
>.|.|14|TRBJ2-1|TRBV19
TGTGCCAGTAGCCAGGGTCGCACCTACAATGAGCAGTTCTTC
CASSQGRTYNEQFF
>.|TRBD2|16|TRBJ2-1|TRBV7-8
TGTGCCAGCAGCGCCACCGGGGTAGCGGGAGGAAGTGAGCAGTTCTTC
CASSATGVAGGSEQFF
>.|TRBD1|14|TRBJ1-2|TRBV2
TGTGCCAGCAGTGGGGACAGGATTAACTATGGCTACACCTTC
CASSGDRINYGYTF
>.|TRBD2|17|TRBJ2-3|TRBV29-1
TGCAGCGTTGAGGGGACTAGCGGGAGGTGGGACACAGATACGCAGTATTTT
CSVEGTSGRWDTDTQYF
>.|TRBD2|15|TRBJ2-3|TRBV6-5
TGTGCCAGCTCGGCTAGCGGGAGTGAGGCAGATACGCAGTATTTT
CASSASGSEADTQYF
>.|.|14|TRBJ2-1|TRBV19
TGTGCCAGTAGTAACGGTCAGTGGCAGAATGAGCAGTTCTTC
CASSNGQWQNEQFF
>.|TRBD2|16|TRBJ2-3|TRBV5-1
TGCGCCAGCAGCTTGGATGGCGGGAGGGCTGGAGATACGCAGTATTTT
CASSLDGGRAGDTQYF
>.|.|15|TRBJ1-4|TRBV18
TGTGCCAGCTCACCACGTCAGGGAGAAAATGAAAAACTGTTTTTT
CASSPRQGENEKLFF
>once|.|14|TRBJ2-1|TRBV6-5
TGTGCCAGCAGGATCGGCGACCCCTACAATGAGCAGTTCTTC
CASRIGDPYNEQFF
>.|.|14|TRBJ2-5|TRBV11-2
TGTGCCAGCAGCTTAAACGGACCCCAAGAGACCCAGTACTTC
CASSLNGPQETQYF
>.|TRBD1|15|TRBJ1-4|TRBV4-1
TGCGCCAGCAGCCAATCGGGACAGTTTAATGAAAAACTGTTTTTT
CASSQSGQFNEKLFF
>.|.|13|TRBJ1-1|TRBV5-1
TGCGCCAGCAGCTTGGGGACAGCTAGTGAAGCTTTCTTT
CASSLGTASEAFF
>.|.|15|TRBJ2-7|TRBV28
TGTGCCAGCAGTTCATTGAGTGGGCGGCAATACGAGCAGTACTTC
CASSSLSGRQYEQYF
>.|TRBD2|14|TRBJ2-3|TRBV11-2
TGTGCCAGCAGCTTAGATGGGACTAGCGGGAGGCAGTATTTT
CASSLDGTSGRQYF
>few|TRBD1|15|TRBJ1-5|TRBV28
TGTGCCAGCAGTCCCGACAGGGGCAGGGATCAGCCCCAGCATTTT
CASSPDRGRDQPQHF
>once|.|13|TRBJ1-5|TRBV15
TGTGCCACCAGCAATCTGGGAAATCAGCCCCAGCATTTT
CATSNLGNQPQHF
>.|.|16|TRBJ1-5|TRBV4-2
TGTGCCAGCAGCCAAGATCAAACGGAAGTCAATCAGCCCCAGCATTTT
CASSQDQTEVNQPQHF
>.|.|17|TRBJ1-2|TRBV7-2
TGTGCCAGCAGCTTAGGGGTGGGACAAGGAACCAACTATGGCTACACCTTC
CASSLGVGQGTNYGYTF
>.|.|16|TRBJ2-5|TRBV9
TGTGCCAGCAGCGTAGCTCTCGGGCTAACGGGGAAGACCCAGTACTTC
CASSVALGLTGKTQYF
>once|.|12|TRBJ2-1|TRBV4-2
TGTGCCAGCAGCCAGCGATACAATGAGCAGTTCTTC
CASSQRYNEQFF
>.|.|19|TRBJ1-4|TRBV21-1
TGTGCCAGCAGCAAAGATCCTAAACCGGGCGGGAAAACTAATGAAAAACTGTTTTTT
CASSKDPKPGGKTNEKLFF
>.|.|14|TRBJ2-3|TRBV28
TGTGCCAGCAGTGTAGCGCCGCGCACAGATACGCAGTATTTT
CASSVAPRTDTQYF
>.|.|13|TRBJ1-1|TRBV12-3/TRBV12-4
TGTGCCAGCAGTTTCGGGGGCAGGACTGAAGCTTTCTTT
CASSFGGRTEAFF
>once|.|15|TRBJ1-2|TRBV10-1
TGCGCCAGCAGTGAGTCAGTCGGATCGGCTATGGGCTACACCTTC
CASSESVGSAMGYTF
>.|TRBD2|18|TRBJ2-5|TRBV18
TGTGCCAGCTCACCACCCCTTCTAGCGGGAGGCCGCCATGGGACCCAGTACTTC
CASSPPLLAGGRHGTQYF
>.|.|15|TRBJ1-6|TRBV7-3
TGTGCCAGCACTTTTAGGGTCCCCTATAATTCACCCCTCCACTTT
CASTFRVPYNSPLHF
>.|TRBD2|16|TRBJ2-7|TRBV5-1
TGCGCCAGCAGCCTTACCCATAGCGGGAGTTTGTACGAGCAGTACTTC
CASSLTHSGSLYEQYF
>.|TRBD1|15|TRBJ1-3|TRBV30
TGTGCCTTTGGAGAGTGGACAGGGATTAGAAACACCATATATTTT
CAFGEWTGIRNTIYF
>.|TRBD1|15|TRBJ2-7|TRBV7-6
TGTGCCAGCAGCTCCGGGACAGGGGGCGTCTACGAGCAGTACTTC
CASSSGTGGVYEQYF
>.|TRBD1|14|TRBJ2-1|TRBV7-8
TGTGCCAGCAGCTACCGGGACAGACAAAATGAGCAGTTCTTC
CASSYRDRQNEQFF